This T cell receptor beta chain comes out of a study of cytomegalovirus exposure and HLA in healthy donors. The wider study: Unique TCR beta sequences numbering some 120 million came from 190 million or so T cells in an earlier analysis. Across under 450 genotyped donors, about 81% landed in the Caucasian-associated ancestry cluster. Study-level results: Certain sequence variants were highly shared and formed a cluster, and this cluster was likely a sequencing artifact.

On this clone: The antigen is undetermined.

PCR amplification relied on 60 Vbeta primers (plus 13 Jbeta primers). Repertoires were generated with immunoSEQ multiplex PCR, while TCRdb's copy carries only in-frame clones and drops some. The sample table includes about 160,000 clones. Donors showed nominal health when sampled, although they likely had unrecorded immune exposures. Germline V CDR1 and CDR2: SGHRS, YFSETQ. V shed 0 bases and J shed 9 bases, with 22 bases lying between them. The CDR3 sequence is 16 residues long. This TCR was sampled from a woman between 45 and 65 years old in good health and CMV-seronegative. This chain connects TRBV5-1 to TRBJ2-7, with a possible D match to TRBD1 (5 bases). The sequencing sample was made of PBMCs. Here the CDR3 DNA reads TGCGCCAGCAGCTTGGAGGCAGGGATTATTTTGGGCGGGCAGTACTTC. Its protein product is CASSLEAGIILGGQYF. The whole variable domain, filled in from reference TRBV5-1 and TRBJ2-7, reads KAGVTQTPRYLIKTRGQQVTLSCSPISGHRSVSWYQQTPGQGLQFLFEYFSETQRNKGNFPGRFSGRQFSNSRSEMNVSTLELGDSALYLCASSLEAGIILGGQYFGPGTRLTVT.